This entry lists 25 T cell receptor beta chains sequenced from one sample in a study of regulatory T cells in long-lasting Graves disease. Arm-PCR of CDR3 regions and iRepertoire HTBI primers were the basis on which TCR beta libraries were built. TCRdb independently ran MiXCR on the multiplex PCR reads; one entry per CDR3 protein. The sample has approximately 400,000 distinct CDR3 sequences; more than 20% are singletons. Time point: persistent/refractory GD, antithyroid drugs over 5 years with positive TRAb. Isolated PBMC RNA provided the starting material for the TCR library. Here the sequenced sample was peripheral blood mononuclear cells (PBMCs), taken when the disease was refractory, from a patient treated with antithyroid drugs. These receptors all stem from a female donor with Graves disease.

This clonotype has a handful of counts. The J gene is TRBJ2-7, the V gene TRBV30; TRBD2 matches at 10 bases. The CDR3 is 12 residues long. With V trimmed by 2 bases and J by 5 bases, 0 bases remained unmatched. Germline V gene lookup returns CDR1 GTSNPN and CDR2 SVGIG (reference sequence). The CDR3 protein is CAWSLAGDEQYF. The CDR3 DNA sequence: TGTGCCTGGAGTCTAGCGGGAGACGAGCAGTACTTC.

The chain carries TRBV27 and TRBJ2-2; 10 positions agree with TRBD2. Trimming at V came to 5 bases and at J to 6 bases, leaving 9 bases not matched to a gene. CDR1 MNHEY and CDR2 SMNVEV come from the germline V gene (reference sequence). CDR3 length: 16 amino acids. CDR3 loop: CASSPLSGRAAGELFF. In DNA form, the CDR3 reads TGTGCCAGCAGTCCCCTGAGCGGGAGGGCTGCCGGGGAGCTGTTTTTT.

This clonotype was counted many times. The chain couples TRBV28 to TRBJ2-7, with TRBD1 identical over 7 bases. The V and J ends lost 7 bases and 3 bases, in that order; junction bases with no gene match: 9. This CDR3 is built from 14 residues. The germline V gene encodes CDR1 MDHEN and CDR2 SYDVKM. The CDR3 DNA is TGTGCCAGCACCCCAGGGGGTGCGAGCTACGAGCAGTACTTC. This translates into CASTPGGASYEQYF.

The rearrangement links TRBV5-1 to TRBJ2-2; D is possibly TRBD2 (6 bases). V dropped 4 bases and J dropped 5 bases, with 18 bases sitting between them. Germline lookup yields CDR1 SGHRS and CDR2 YFSETQ. There are 16 residues in the CDR3. The CDR3 loop is CASSTGGVLITGELFF. CDR3 in DNA: TGCGCCAGCAGCACCGGGGGAGTTTTAATTACCGGGGAGCTGTTTTTT.

This sequence joins TRBV19 and TRBJ1-2; D gene uncertain. The V end lost 9 bases, the J end lost 5 bases, and 13 bases lay between the germline ends. CDR1 LNHDA and CDR2 SQIVND come from the germline V gene (reference sequence). This CDR3 has 12 amino acids. CDR3 sequence reads: CASSQYAYGYTF. The DNA of the CDR3 is TGTGCCAGCAGTCAGTACGCATATGGCTACACCTTC.

This clonotype has more than one count but fewer than ten. This sequence joins TRBV6-2 or TRBV6-3 and TRBJ2-7, with 7 bases identical to TRBD1. The CDR3 is 13 residues long. Unmatched junction bases numbered 8, after V lost 9 bases and J lost 3 bases. Germline lookup yields CDR1 MNHEY and CDR2 SVGEGT. The CDR3 sequence: CASNRGEGYEQYF. Written as DNA, the CDR3 is TGTGCCAGTAACAGGGGCGAAGGCTACGAGCAGTACTTC.

This clonotype was picked up many times. The chain links TRBV2 to TRBJ2-7, with 8 bases lining up with TRBD2. CDR3 length: 16 amino acids. In germline, CDR1 is SNHLY, CDR2 FYNNEI. J lost 1 base, V lost 3 bases, and 8 bases had no gene match. The CDR3 nucleotides read TGTGCCAGCAGTGACATACCTAGCGGGCCATCCTACGAGCAGTACTTC. Translation: CASSDIPSGPSYEQYF.

In its sample, this clonotype was seen many times. The chain joins TRBV10-1 to TRBJ2-5, with D possibly called TRBD1 or TRBD2 (5 bases each). The CDR3 contains 13 residues. V was shortened by 6 bases and J by 0 bases, with 8 bases between the two germline ends. Germline V lookup: CDR1 WNHNN, CDR2 SYGVQD (reference sequence). The DNA for the CDR3 is TGCGCCAGCAGCCGGGACCACCAAGAGACCCAGTACTTC. It encodes CASSRDHQETQYF.

This chain uses TRBV7-9 with TRBJ1-2; D perhaps matches TRBD1 (5 bases). The CDR3 totals 17 residues. V was trimmed by 4 bases and J by 2 bases, leaving 20 bases between them. Germline V gives CDR1 SEHNR, CDR2 FQNEAQ (reference sequence). CDR3 bases: TGTGCCAGCAGCTCCACCCTCAGGACACTAACCAACTATGGCTACACCTTC. Translating it yields CASSSTLRTLTNYGYTF.

This clonotype was detected only a few times. The chain recombines TRBV7-2 with TRBJ2-2; 11 bases are shared with TRBD1. V was clipped by 2 bases and J by 6 bases; unmatched bases: 2. Germline assignment: CDR1 SGHTA and CDR2 FQGNSA. CDR3 length: 15 residues. CDR3: CASSLKGQGAGELFF. DNA of the CDR3: TGTGCCAGCAGCTTAAAGGGACAGGGGGCCGGGGAGCTGTTTTTT.

The V gene is TRBV7-9, the J gene TRBJ1-2; 10 bases are a match to TRBD1. Germline-derived CDR1 and CDR2 are SEHNR and FQNEAQ (reference sequence). J was trimmed by 6 bases and V by 5 bases; bases with no gene match: 9. The length of the CDR3 is 15 residues. In DNA form, the CDR3 reads TGTGCCAGCAGCCCTCGTGGGACAGGGGAAGATGGCTACACCTTC. As protein: CASSPRGTGEDGYTF.

This clonotype came up once. V is TRBV5-6 and J is TRBJ1-1, with D possibly being TRBD1 (5 bases). Germline V lookup: CDR1 SGHDT, CDR2 YYEEEE. The length of the CDR3 is 14 residues. V was pared by 2 bases and J by 5 bases, with 13 bases between. CDR3 protein: CASSFGAGGTEAFF. CDR3 nucleotides: TGTGCCAGCAGCTTCGGGGCAGGAGGTACTGAAGCTTTCTTT.

A remark on this clonotype: This may come from a read error, since a much larger clone is one base off. The chain links TRBV6-5 to TRBJ2-7; 7 nucleotides line up with TRBD1. In germline, CDR1 is MNHEY, CDR2 SVGAGI. The CDR3 is 15 residues long. The CDR3 reads CASSYTGVMAYKQYF. The CDR3 nucleotides read TGTGCCAGCAGTTACACAGGGGTCATGGCCTACAAGCAGTACTTC.

This clonotype was picked up a small number of times. Here the CDR3 DNA reads TGCAGTGCTAGAAGCACGGGTAATCAGCCCCAGCATTTT. As protein: CSARSTGNQPQHF. The gene calls are TRBV20-1 and TRBJ1-5; D remains ambiguous. The CDR3 consists of 13 residues. V was shortened by 2 bases and J by 4 bases, with 9 bases between the two germline ends. The germline V gene encodes CDR1 DFQATT and CDR2 SNEGSKA (reference sequence).

This clonotype came up many times. V gene TRBV6-5 combines with J gene TRBJ2-7, with unresolved D. This CDR3 has 14 residues. Germline CDR1 is MNHEY and CDR2 is SVGAGI. The V end was cut by 3 bases, the J end by 2 bases, with 11 bases between. CDR3 DNA: TGTGCCAGCAGTTATCTTTTGCGACCCTACGAGCAGTACTTC. It specifies CASSYLLRPYEQYF.

CDR3 residues: CATSRGKSYEQYF. As DNA, the CDR3 is TGTGCCACCAGCAGAGGTAAAAGTTACGAGCAGTACTTC. The V gene is TRBV15, the J gene TRBJ2-7; D is uncertain. In germline, CDR1 is LNHNV, CDR2 YYDKDF (reference sequence). The CDR3 is made up of 13 amino acids. Trimming cost V 1 base and J 4 bases, with 8 bases left between them.

This clonotype was counted ten times or more. V and J are TRBV13 and TRBJ1-2; TRBD1 might be the D (6 bases). This CDR3 has 14 amino acids. Trimming removed 1 base from V and 2 bases from J, with 8 bases in between. CDR1 PRHDT and CDR2 FYEKMQ come from the germline V gene (reference sequence). The CDR3 is CASSLEGGNYGYTF. The CDR3 nucleotides read TGTGCCAGCAGCTTAGAAGGGGGGAACTATGGCTACACCTTC.

In the case of this clonotype: At one boundary the junction diverges from the germline segment, which might be a read error. This chain links TRBV7-9 with TRBJ2-7, with D tentatively TRBD2 (6 bases). This CDR3 is 14 amino acids long. The germline gives CDR1 SEHNR, CDR2 FQNEAQ (reference sequence). The CDR3 bases are TGTGCCGGCAGTTCGCCGGGACTTTCCTACGAGCAGTACTTC. Translated: CAGSSPGLSYEQYF.

V and J are TRBV4-3 and TRBJ2-3, with unresolved D. CDR3 length: 13 amino acids. Trimming cost V 0 bases and J 6 bases, with 7 bases left between them. Germline CDR1 and CDR2: LGHNA and YSLEER. CDR3 sequence reads: CASSQDGWDTQYF. In nucleotides, the CDR3 is TGCGCCAGCAGCCAAGATGGCTGGGATACGCAGTATTTT.

This clonotype showed up many times. In nucleotides, the CDR3 is TGCAGTGCTCGGGACAGTGGTTACGAGCAGTACTTC. Translation: CSARDSGYEQYF. This rearrangement joins TRBV20-1 to TRBJ2-7; 7 bases are shared with TRBD1. With V trimmed by 5 bases and J by 4 bases, 5 bases remained unmatched. Germline V gene lookup returns CDR1 DFQATT and CDR2 SNEGSKA (reference sequence). The CDR3 length is 12 residues.

Many counts were recorded for this clonotype. The genes are TRBV7-2 and TRBJ1-2; no clear D. V lost 1 base to trimming and J lost 6 bases, with 12 bases between them. Germline CDR1 SGHTA, CDR2 FQGNSA. This CDR3 spans 14 amino acids. CDR3 bases: TGTGCCAGCAGCTTAGGAGGTGCCGGGAATGGCTACACCTTC. Translated, it gives CASSLGGAGNGYTF.

CDR3 bases: TGTGCCAGCAGACCGGGGACTAGCGGGGAACAAGAGACCCAGTACTTC. Its protein product is CASRPGTSGEQETQYF. The rearrangement uses TRBV6-1 and TRBJ2-5; 13 nucleotides match TRBD2. This CDR3 is built from 16 residues. The germline V gene has CDR1 MNHNS and CDR2 SASEGT. V was pared by 6 bases and J by 2 bases, with 6 bases of the junction left unmatched.

The J gene is TRBJ2-1, the V gene TRBV28; D may correspond to TRBD1 or TRBD2 (5 bases each). Germline V lookup: CDR1 MDHEN, CDR2 SYDVKM. Trimming removed 6 bases from V and 5 bases from J, with 17 bases in between. There are 15 residues in the CDR3. CDR3 nucleotide sequence: TGTGCCAGCAGGGCCCAGTCGGGACGTGACAATGAGCAGTTCTTC. This sequence encodes CASRAQSGRDNEQFF.

There are many counts of this clonotype. The rearrangement uses TRBV27 and TRBJ2-7; D not resolved. This CDR3 is 14 amino acids long. Per germline, CDR1 MNHEY and CDR2 SMNVEV (reference sequence). The ends were cut back, 3 bases at V and 0 bases at J, with 9 bases in the middle. CDR3 amino acids: CASSFTALSYEQYF. In DNA form, the CDR3 reads TGTGCCAGCAGTTTTACCGCACTCTCCTACGAGCAGTACTTC.

This clonotype was detected a few times. A much larger clone differs from this one at a single base, so this may be a read error. The rearrangement links TRBV11-2 to TRBJ2-1; D remains ambiguous. The CDR3 sequence is 14 residues long. Trimming pared 9 bases from V and 10 bases from J, leaving 22 bases between. The germline V gene has CDR1 SGHAT and CDR2 FQNNGV. CDR3 bases: TGTGCCAGTCTTGACCTATCCAGCTCCTACGAGCAGTTCTTC. This sequence encodes CASLDLSSSYEQFF.